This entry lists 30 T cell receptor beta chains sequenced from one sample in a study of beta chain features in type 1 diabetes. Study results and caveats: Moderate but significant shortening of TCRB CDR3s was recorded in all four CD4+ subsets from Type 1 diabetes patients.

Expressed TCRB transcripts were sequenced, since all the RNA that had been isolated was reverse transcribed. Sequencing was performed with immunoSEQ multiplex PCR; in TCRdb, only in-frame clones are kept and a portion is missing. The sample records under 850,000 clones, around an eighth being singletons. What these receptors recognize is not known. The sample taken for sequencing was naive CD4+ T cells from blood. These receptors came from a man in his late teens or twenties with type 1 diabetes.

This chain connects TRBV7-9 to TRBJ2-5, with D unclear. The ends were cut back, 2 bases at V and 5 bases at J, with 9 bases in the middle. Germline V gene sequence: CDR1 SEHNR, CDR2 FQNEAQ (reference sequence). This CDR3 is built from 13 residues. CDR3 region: CASSLINSETQYF. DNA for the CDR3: TGTGCCAGCAGCTTAATTAATTCGGAGACCCAGTACTTC.

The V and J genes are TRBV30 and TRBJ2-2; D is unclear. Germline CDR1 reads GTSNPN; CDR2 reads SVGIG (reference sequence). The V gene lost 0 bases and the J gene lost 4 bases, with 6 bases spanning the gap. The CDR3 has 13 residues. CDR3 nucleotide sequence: TGTGCCTGGAGTGTAACAGCCACCGGGGAGCTGTTTTTT. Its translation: CAWSVTATGELFF.

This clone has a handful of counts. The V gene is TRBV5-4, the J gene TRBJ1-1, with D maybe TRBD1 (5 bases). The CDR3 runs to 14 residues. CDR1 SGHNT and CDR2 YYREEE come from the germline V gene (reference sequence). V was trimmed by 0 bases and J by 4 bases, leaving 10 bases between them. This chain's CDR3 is CASSLDQGSTEAFF. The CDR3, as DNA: TGTGCCAGCAGCTTGGACCAGGGAAGCACTGAAGCTTTCTTT. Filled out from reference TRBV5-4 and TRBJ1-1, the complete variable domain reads ETGVTQSPTHLIKTRGQQVTLRCSSQSGHNTVSWYQQALGQGPQFIFQYYREEENGRGNFPPRFSGLQFPNYSSELNVNALELDDSALYLCASSLDQGSTEAFFGQGTRLTVV.

The DNA for the CDR3 is TGTGCTAGTGGAACCGGGACAGACTACAATGAGCAGTTCTTC. Encoded protein: CASGTGTDYNEQFF. J is TRBJ2-1 and V is TRBV12-5, with 7 nucleotides matching TRBD1. Looked up from germline, CDR1 is LGHNT and CDR2 is FRNRAP. The length of the CDR3 is 14 residues. The V and J ends lost 6 bases and 3 bases, in that order; junction bases with no gene match: 5.

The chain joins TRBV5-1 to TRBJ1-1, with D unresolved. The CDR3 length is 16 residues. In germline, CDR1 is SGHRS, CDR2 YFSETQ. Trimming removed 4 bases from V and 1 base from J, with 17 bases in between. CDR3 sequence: CASSPPSGLRNTEAFF. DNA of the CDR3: TGCGCCAGCAGCCCGCCATCAGGCCTCCGGAACACTGAAGCTTTCTTT. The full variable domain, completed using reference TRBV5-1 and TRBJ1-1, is KAGVTQTPRYLIKTRGQQVTLSCSPISGHRSVSWYQQTPGQGLQFLFEYFSETQRNKGNFPGRFSGRQFSNSRSEMNVSTLELGDSALYLCASSPPSGLRNTEAFFGQGTRLTVV.

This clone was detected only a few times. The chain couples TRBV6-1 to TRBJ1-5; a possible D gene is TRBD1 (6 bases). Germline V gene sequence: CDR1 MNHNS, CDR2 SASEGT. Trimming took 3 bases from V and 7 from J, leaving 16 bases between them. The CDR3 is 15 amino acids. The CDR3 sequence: CASSEQTGSGQPQHF. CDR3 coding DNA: TGTGCCAGCAGTGAGCAGACAGGTTCTGGGCAGCCCCAGCATTTT.

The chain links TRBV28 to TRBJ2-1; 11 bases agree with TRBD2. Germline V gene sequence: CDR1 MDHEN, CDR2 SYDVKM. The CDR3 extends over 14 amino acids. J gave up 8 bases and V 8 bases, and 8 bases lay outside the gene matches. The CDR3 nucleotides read TGTGCCAGCCGATCTAGCGGGGGGTGGGATGAGCAGTTCTTC. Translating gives CASRSSGGWDEQFF.

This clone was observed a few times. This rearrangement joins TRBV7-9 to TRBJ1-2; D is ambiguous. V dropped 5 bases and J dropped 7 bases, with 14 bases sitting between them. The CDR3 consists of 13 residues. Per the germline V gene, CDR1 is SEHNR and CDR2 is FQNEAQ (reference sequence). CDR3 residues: CASSLLPDSGYTF. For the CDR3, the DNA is TGTGCCAGCAGCCTCTTGCCCGACTCTGGCTACACCTTC.

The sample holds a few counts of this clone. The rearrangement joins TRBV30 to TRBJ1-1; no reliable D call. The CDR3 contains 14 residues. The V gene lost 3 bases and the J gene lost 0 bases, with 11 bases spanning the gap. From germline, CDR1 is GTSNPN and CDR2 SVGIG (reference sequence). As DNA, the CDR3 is TGTGCCTGGAGACTGGAAACCATGAACACTGAAGCTTTCTTT. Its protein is CAWRLETMNTEAFF.

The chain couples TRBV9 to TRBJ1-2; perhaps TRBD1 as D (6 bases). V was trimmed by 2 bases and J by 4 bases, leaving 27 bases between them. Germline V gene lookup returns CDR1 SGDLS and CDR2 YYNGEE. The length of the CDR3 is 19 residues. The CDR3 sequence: CASSVPLGQRTYTPYGYTF. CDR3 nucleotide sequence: TGTGCCAGCAGCGTCCCTCTCGGACAGCGCACTTACACCCCCTATGGCTACACCTTC.

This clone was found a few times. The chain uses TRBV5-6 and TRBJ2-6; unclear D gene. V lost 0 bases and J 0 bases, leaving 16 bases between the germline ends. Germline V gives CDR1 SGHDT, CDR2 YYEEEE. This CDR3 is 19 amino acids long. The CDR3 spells CASSLERGRPLSGANVLTF. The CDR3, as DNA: TGTGCCAGCAGCTTGGAGAGAGGCAGACCCCTCTCTGGGGCCAACGTCCTGACTTTC.

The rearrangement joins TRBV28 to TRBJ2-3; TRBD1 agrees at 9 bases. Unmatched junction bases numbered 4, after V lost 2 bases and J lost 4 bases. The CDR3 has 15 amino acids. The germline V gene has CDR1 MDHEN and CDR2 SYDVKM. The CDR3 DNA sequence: TGTGCCAGCAGTTTAACACAGGGGGCCTCAGATACGCAGTATTTT. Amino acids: CASSLTQGASDTQYF.

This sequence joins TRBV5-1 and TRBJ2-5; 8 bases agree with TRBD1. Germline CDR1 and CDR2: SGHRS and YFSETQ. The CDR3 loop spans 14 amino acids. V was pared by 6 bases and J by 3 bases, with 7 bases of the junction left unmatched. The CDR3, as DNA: TGCGCCAGCACCCGCCTGACAGGGGAAGAGACCCAGTACTTC. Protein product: CASTRLTGEETQYF.

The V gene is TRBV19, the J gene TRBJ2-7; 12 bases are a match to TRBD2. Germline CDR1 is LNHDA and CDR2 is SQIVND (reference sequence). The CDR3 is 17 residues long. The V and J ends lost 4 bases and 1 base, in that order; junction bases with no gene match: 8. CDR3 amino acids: CASSTRTSGVTSYEQYF. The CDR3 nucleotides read TGTGCCAGTAGTACTAGGACTAGCGGGGTGACGTCCTACGAGCAGTACTTC.

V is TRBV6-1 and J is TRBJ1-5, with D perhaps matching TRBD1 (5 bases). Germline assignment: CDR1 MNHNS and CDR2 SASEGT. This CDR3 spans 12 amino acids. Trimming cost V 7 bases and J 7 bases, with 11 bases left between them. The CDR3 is CASTGIGQPQHF. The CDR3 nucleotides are TGTGCCAGCACAGGGATTGGGCAGCCCCAGCATTTT.

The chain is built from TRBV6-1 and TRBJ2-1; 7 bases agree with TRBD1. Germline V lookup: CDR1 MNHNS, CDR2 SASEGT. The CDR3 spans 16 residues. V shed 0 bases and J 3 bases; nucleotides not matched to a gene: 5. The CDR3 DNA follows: TGTGCCAGCAGTGAAGCGGGGACAGCGAACTACAATGAGCAGTTCTTC. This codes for CASSEAGTANYNEQFF.

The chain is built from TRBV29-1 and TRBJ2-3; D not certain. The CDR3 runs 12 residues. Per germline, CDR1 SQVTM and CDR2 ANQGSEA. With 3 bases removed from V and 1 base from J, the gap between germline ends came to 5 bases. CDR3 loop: CSVDYGTDTQYF. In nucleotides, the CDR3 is TGCAGCGTTGACTACGGCACAGATACGCAGTATTTT.

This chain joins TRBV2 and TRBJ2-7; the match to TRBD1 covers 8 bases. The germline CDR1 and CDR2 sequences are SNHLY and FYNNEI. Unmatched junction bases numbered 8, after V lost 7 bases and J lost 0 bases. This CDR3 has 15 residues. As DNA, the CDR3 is TGTGCCAGCACGGCTGACAGGGGATTCTCCTACGAGCAGTACTTC. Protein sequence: CASTADRGFSYEQYF.

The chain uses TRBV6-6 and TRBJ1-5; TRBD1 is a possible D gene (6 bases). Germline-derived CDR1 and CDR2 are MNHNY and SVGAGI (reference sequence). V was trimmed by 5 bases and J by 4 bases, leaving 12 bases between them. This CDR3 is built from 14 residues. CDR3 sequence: CASSTGTPNQPQHF. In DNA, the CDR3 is TGTGCCAGCAGTACCGGGACACCTAATCAGCCCCAGCATTTT.

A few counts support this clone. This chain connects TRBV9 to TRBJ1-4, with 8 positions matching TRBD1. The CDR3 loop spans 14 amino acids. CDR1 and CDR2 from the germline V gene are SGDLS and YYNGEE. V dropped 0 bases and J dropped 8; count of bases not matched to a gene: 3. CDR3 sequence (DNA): TGTGCCAGCAGCGTAGGCAGGGGGCAAGAAAAACTGTTTTTT. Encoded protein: CASSVGRGQEKLFF.

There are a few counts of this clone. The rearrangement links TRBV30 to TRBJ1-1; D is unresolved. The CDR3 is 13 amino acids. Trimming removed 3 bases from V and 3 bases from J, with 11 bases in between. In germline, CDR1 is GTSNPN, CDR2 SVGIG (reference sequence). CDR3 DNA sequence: TGTGCCTGGAGCGAGGTCGGGGACACTGAAGCTTTCTTT. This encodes CAWSEVGDTEAFF.

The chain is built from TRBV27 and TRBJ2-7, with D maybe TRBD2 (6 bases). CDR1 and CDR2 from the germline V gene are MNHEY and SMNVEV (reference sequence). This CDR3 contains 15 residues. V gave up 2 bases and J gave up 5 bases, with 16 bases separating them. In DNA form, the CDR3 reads TGTGCCAGCAGTTTAGGAGGCGGGGCGGTCGACGAGCAGTACTTC. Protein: CASSLGGGAVDEQYF.

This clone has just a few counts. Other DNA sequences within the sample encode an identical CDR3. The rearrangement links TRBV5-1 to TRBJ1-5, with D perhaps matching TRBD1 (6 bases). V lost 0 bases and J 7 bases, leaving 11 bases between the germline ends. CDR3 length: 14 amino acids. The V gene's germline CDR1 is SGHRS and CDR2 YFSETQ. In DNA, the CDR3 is TGCGCCAGCAGCTTGGCAGGGGATGGGCAGCCCCAGCATTTT. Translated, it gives CASSLAGDGQPQHF.

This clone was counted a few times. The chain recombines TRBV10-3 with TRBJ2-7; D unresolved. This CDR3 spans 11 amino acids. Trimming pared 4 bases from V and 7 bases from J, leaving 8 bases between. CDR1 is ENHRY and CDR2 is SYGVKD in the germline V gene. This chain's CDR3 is CAISAGGEQYF. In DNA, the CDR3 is TGTGCCATCAGTGCGGGTGGAGAGCAGTACTTC.

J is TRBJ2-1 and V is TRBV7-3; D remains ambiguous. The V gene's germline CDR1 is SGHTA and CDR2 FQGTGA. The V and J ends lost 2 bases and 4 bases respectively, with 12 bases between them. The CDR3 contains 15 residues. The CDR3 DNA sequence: TGTGCCAGCAGCTTACAAGCGTCGGAATACAATGAGCAGTTCTTC. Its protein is CASSLQASEYNEQFF.

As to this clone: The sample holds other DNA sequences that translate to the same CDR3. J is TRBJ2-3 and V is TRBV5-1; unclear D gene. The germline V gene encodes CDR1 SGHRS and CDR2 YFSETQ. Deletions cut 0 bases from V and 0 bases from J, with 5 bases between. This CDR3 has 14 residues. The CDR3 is CASSLALSTDTQYF. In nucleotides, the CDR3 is TGCGCCAGCAGCTTGGCACTTAGCACAGATACGCAGTATTTT.

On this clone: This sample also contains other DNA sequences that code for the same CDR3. The CDR3 bases are TGTGCCTGGAGTGACTCTGGAAACACCATATATTTT. Protein sequence: CAWSDSGNTIYF. The chain carries TRBV30 and TRBJ1-3, with D hard to call. The CDR3 runs 12 residues. Germline-derived CDR1 and CDR2 are GTSNPN and SVGIG (reference sequence). Trimming stripped 1 base from V and 0 bases from J, with 1 base between.

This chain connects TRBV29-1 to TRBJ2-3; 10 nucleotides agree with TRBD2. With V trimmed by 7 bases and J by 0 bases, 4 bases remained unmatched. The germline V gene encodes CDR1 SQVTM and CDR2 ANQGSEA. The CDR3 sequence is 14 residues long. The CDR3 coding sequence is TGCAGCGCTCAAGCGGGGGGGAGCACAGATACGCAGTATTTT. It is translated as CSAQAGGSTDTQYF.

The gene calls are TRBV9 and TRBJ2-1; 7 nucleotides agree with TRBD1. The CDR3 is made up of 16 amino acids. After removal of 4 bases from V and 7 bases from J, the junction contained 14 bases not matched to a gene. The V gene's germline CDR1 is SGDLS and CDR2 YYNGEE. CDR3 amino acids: CASSPIMAGGSNEQFF. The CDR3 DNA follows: TGTGCCAGCAGCCCTATTATGGCAGGGGGTTCGAATGAGCAGTTCTTC.

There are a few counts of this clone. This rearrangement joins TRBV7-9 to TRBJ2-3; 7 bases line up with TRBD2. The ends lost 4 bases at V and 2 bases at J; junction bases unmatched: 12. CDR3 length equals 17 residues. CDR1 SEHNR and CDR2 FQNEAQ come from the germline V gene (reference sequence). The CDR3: CASSSRGLPDFTDTQYF. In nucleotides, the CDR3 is TGTGCCAGCAGCTCCCGGGGACTACCCGACTTCACAGATACGCAGTATTTT.